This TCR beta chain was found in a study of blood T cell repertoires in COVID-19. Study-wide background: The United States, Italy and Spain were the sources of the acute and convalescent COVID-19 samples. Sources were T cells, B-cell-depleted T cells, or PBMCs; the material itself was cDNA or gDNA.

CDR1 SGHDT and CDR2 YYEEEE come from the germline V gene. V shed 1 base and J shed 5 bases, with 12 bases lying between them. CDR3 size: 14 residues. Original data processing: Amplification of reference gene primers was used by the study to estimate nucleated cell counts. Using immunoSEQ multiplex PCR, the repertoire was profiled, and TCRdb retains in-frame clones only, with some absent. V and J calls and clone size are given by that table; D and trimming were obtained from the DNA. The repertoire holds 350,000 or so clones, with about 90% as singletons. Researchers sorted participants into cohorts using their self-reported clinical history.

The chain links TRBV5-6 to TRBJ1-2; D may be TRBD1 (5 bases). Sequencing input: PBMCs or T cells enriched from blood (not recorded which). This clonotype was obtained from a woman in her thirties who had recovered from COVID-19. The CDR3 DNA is TGTGCCAGCAGCTTGTTGACAGAGGATTATGGCTACACCTTC. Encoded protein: CASSLLTEDYGYTF. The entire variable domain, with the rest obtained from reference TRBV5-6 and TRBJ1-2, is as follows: DAGVTQSPTHLIKTRGQQVTLRCSPKSGHDTVSWYQQALGQGPQFIFQYYEEEERQRGNFPDRFSGHQFPNYSSELNVNALLLGDSALYLCASSLLTEDYGYTFGSGTRLTVV.